Shown below are 18 T cell receptor beta chains from a single sample sequenced in a study of response to subunit inactivated influenza vaccine. TCRdb re-called the RT-PCR reads through MiXCR, storing one row per CDR3 protein. In the table there are around 570,000 distinct CDR3 sequences, approximately 10% of which are singletons. The same sample was also studied in work on T cells expressing NK-cell markers. As that report states: TCR beta libraries carry UMIs added by 5'RACE template switching.

The sequences come from PBMCs from blood, collected on the day of vaccination. Receptors were obtained from a middle-aged man who received an inactivated influenza vaccine.

This clonotype was detected a few times. The chain has TRBV2 and TRBJ1-5; D might be TRBD1 (5 bases). In germline, CDR1 is SNHLY, CDR2 FYNNEI. The CDR3 consists of 13 residues. The ends were cut back, 0 bases at V and 7 bases at J, with 7 bases in the middle. This CDR3 is CASSEAGRQPQHF. CDR3 sequence (DNA): TGTGCCAGCAGTGAAGCGGGGCGACAGCCCCAGCATTTT.

This clonotype has just a few counts. The chain has TRBV11-2 and TRBJ2-2; D tentatively fits TRBD1 or TRBD2 (6 bases each). V was clipped by 2 bases and J by 2 bases, with 12 bases between them. The germline V gene has CDR1 SGHAT and CDR2 FQNNGV. The CDR3 runs to 16 residues. The DNA for the CDR3 is TGTGCCAGCAGCTTAATCCGGGGGCGTAACACCGGGGAGCTGTTTTTT. The encoded protein is CASSLIRGRNTGELFF.

This clonotype was detected only a few times. This rearrangement joins TRBV7-2 to TRBJ2-1; D may be TRBD1 (5 bases). Germline V CDR1 and CDR2: SGHTA, FQGNSA. Trimming stripped 4 bases from V and 5 bases from J, with 9 bases between. The CDR3 has 13 amino acids. This chain's CDR3 is CASSSTVNNEQFF. DNA of the CDR3: TGTGCCAGCAGCTCGACAGTAAACAATGAGCAGTTCTTC.

The table lists this clonotype with a few counts. CDR3 sequence reads: CASKTSSGGTYEQYF. The CDR3 coding sequence is TGTGCCAGCAAAACCAGTAGCGGGGGGACCTACGAGCAGTACTTC. The chain links TRBV12-3 or TRBV12-4 to TRBJ2-7; TRBD2 aligns across 10 bases. This CDR3 spans 15 amino acids. Trimming at V came to 7 bases and at J to 2 bases, leaving 8 bases not matched to a gene.

The rearrangement uses TRBV29-1 and TRBJ2-7; TRBD1 matches 10 bases. V was clipped by 7 bases and J by 3 bases; unmatched bases: 6. This CDR3 comprises 13 residues. Germline-derived CDR1 and CDR2 are SQVTM and ANQGSEA. The CDR3 DNA follows: TGCAGCGCAAGGGGACAGGGGCTCTACGAGCAGTACTTC. Amino acids: CSARGQGLYEQYF.

The table lists this clonotype with a few counts. The chain links TRBV20-1 to TRBJ2-1; 9 bases fit TRBD2. V shed 2 bases and J 6 bases; nucleotides not matched to a gene: 14. The CDR3 runs 17 residues. Germline CDR1 DFQATT, CDR2 SNEGSKA (reference sequence). The CDR3 nucleotides read TGCAGTGCTAGACCCTATGGGGGGACTAGCAAAACCAATGAGCAGTTCTTC. Amino acid sequence: CSARPYGGTSKTNEQFF.

This clonotype was seen a few times. The chain has TRBV30 and TRBJ2-2, with 7 bases that match TRBD2. Unmatched junction bases numbered 7, after V lost 0 bases and J lost 6 bases. Germline loops: CDR1 GTSNPN, CDR2 SVGIG (reference sequence). The length of the CDR3 is 15 residues. DNA of the CDR3: TGTGCCTGGAGTGTAGAGGGAGGGCCCTCCGGGGAGCTGTTTTTT. It translates to CAWSVEGGPSGELFF.

In its sample, this clonotype was seen many times. V is TRBV20-1 and J is TRBJ2-7; D remains ambiguous. The CDR3 is made up of 12 amino acids. Trimming removed 6 bases at V and 0 bases at J, with 9 bases between. Looked up from germline, CDR1 is DFQATT and CDR2 is SNEGSKA (reference sequence). CDR3 nucleotide sequence: TGCAGTGCCACGGGCCACTCCTACGAGCAGTACTTC. This translates into CSATGHSYEQYF.

This clonotype was detected many times. The chain has TRBV7-9 and TRBJ2-3; D is unclear. The CDR3 length is 10 residues. The V gene's germline CDR1 is SEHNR and CDR2 FQNEAQ (reference sequence). The V end was cut by 6 bases, the J end by 3 bases, with 1 base between. CDR3 nucleotide sequence: TGTGCCAGCAGGACAGATACGCAGTATTTT. Translated, it gives CASRTDTQYF.

The genes are TRBV14 and TRBJ2-1; maybe TRBD1 (6 bases). This CDR3 contains 14 residues. Trimming removed 5 bases at V and 1 base at J, with 9 bases between. Germline loops: CDR1 SGHDN, CDR2 FVKESK. The CDR3 nucleotides read TGTGCCAGCAGCGCACAGGGTTCCTACAATGAGCAGTTCTTC. It yields the protein CASSAQGSYNEQFF.

The CDR3 reads CASRQVMNTEAFF. Written as DNA, the CDR3 is TGCGCCAGCAGACAGGTAATGAACACTGAAGCTTTCTTT. The chain links TRBV5-1 to TRBJ1-1; tentatively, D is TRBD1 (5 bases). This CDR3 spans 13 amino acids. V lost 5 bases and J lost 0, with 8 bases in between. The germline V gene has CDR1 SGHRS and CDR2 YFSETQ.

This clonotype was detected only a few times. The gene calls are TRBV7-2 and TRBJ2-7, with TRBD1 matching 7 bases. Germline V gene sequence: CDR1 SGHTA, CDR2 FQGNSA. The CDR3 spans 12 residues. V was pared by 5 bases and J by 6 bases, with 4 bases of the junction left unmatched. The CDR3 coding sequence is TGTGCCAGCAGCCCACAGGGGATCGAGCAGTACTTC. Protein product: CASSPQGIEQYF. The full variable domain, its missing parts supplied by reference TRBV7-2 and TRBJ2-7, is GAGVSQSPSNKVTEKGKDVELRCDPISGHTALYWYRQSLGQGLEFLIYFQGNSAPDKSGLPSDRFSAERTGGSVSTLTIQRTQQEDSAVYLCASSPQGIEQYFGPGTRLTVT.

Regarding this clonotype: Because the CDR3 is missing its conserved closing phenylalanine or tryptophan, this is likely a read error. This rearrangement joins TRBV14 to TRBJ2-1; D might be TRBD1 or TRBD2, each matching 6 bases. Germline CDR1 reads SGHDN; CDR2 reads FVKESK. V lost 6 bases to trimming and J lost 6 bases, with 21 bases between them. The CDR3 sequence is 16 residues long. The CDR3 nucleotides are TGTGCCAGCAGTCAAACAGGTGGCAGGGGAGGCAATGAGCAGTTCTTA. Its protein is CASSQTGGRGGNEQFL.

This clonotype was detected a few times. The CDR3 loop reads CSGRRLAGPSYNEQFF. The CDR3 coding sequence is TGCAGTGGCAGAAGACTAGCGGGCCCCTCCTACAATGAGCAGTTCTTC. J is TRBJ2-1 and V is TRBV20-1; 10 nucleotides align to TRBD2. CDR1 is DFQATT and CDR2 is SNEGSKA in the germline V gene (reference sequence). There are 16 residues in the CDR3. V lost 7 bases and J lost 0; bases outside the gene matches: 9.

V usage is TRBV20-1 and J usage is TRBJ1-2; unclear D gene. V lost 3 bases, J lost 5 bases, and 13 bases lay in between. Germline CDR1 reads DFQATT; CDR2 reads SNEGSKA (reference sequence). The CDR3 extends over 13 amino acids. The CDR3 nucleotides read TGCAGTGCTAGTGCCCGGTCGTCGTATGGCTACACCTTC. Translation: CSASARSSYGYTF.

The chain employs TRBV6-1 and TRBJ1-5; D remains unclear. CDR3 length: 14 amino acids. V lost 1 base and J lost 6, with 10 bases in between. The germline V gene has CDR1 MNHNS and CDR2 SASEGT. CDR3 protein: CASSEGNGGQPQHF. The DNA of the CDR3 is TGTGCCAGCAGTGAAGGGAACGGTGGTCAGCCCCAGCATTTT.

This clonotype has at least ten counts. The chain uses TRBV4-2 and TRBJ2-2; D is ambiguous. Trimming removed 4 bases at V and 0 bases at J, with 9 bases between. Germline loops: CDR1 LGHNA, CDR2 YNFKEQ. This CDR3 contains 15 residues. CDR3 protein: CASSPLTPNTGELFF. DNA for the CDR3: TGTGCCAGCAGCCCCCTCACCCCGAACACCGGGGAGCTGTTTTTT.

Details on this clonotype: A much larger clone sits a single nucleotide away, making a read error possible. The chain couples TRBV6-5 to TRBJ2-6, with D tentatively TRBD1 (5 bases). The CDR3 extends over 15 amino acids. Germline V gene data show CDR1 as MNHEY and CDR2 as SVGAGI. The V gene lost 2 bases and the J gene lost 9 bases, with 14 bases spanning the gap. The CDR3 region is CASSYRGSWVNVLTF. The CDR3 DNA follows: TGTGCCAGCAGTTACAGGGGTTCCTGGGTCAACGTCCTGACTTTC.